A single T cell receptor beta chain is shown here with its context. Its antigen is currently unknown. The V gene end was trimmed by 3 bases and the J gene end by 5 bases; junction bases not matched to a gene: 8. The CDR3 runs to 16 residues. CDR1 is LNHDA and CDR2 is SQIVND in the germline V gene (reference sequence). PCR was performed using 60 Vbeta and 13 Jbeta primers. Clones were sequenced by immunoSEQ multiplex PCR, and TCRdb holds only the in-frame ones, with some missing. This table has approximately 220,000 clones, around 80% appearing once. This entry comes from a study of cytomegalovirus exposure and HLA in healthy donors. Regarding the study as a whole: Later, TCR association rates were found to vary by HLA locus, highest for DRB1 and lowest for HLA-C. In an earlier analysis, most TCR beta V segments were productive about 87% or about 30% of the time. Researchers reported in a later analysis that a missense DCLRE1C variant was tied to TCR beta V- and J-gene trimming.

This chain links TRBV19 with TRBJ2-2; 8 nucleotides agree with TRBD1. The receptor comes from a man between 18 and 35 years old in good health and CMV-seronegative. Source material: PBMCs. This chain's CDR3 is CASSITAGGWTGELFF. The DNA of the CDR3 is TGTGCCAGTAGTATCACGGCAGGGGGCTGGACCGGGGAGCTGTTTTTT.